The 20 T cell receptor beta chains listed next were all sequenced from one sample in a study of OX40 agonist ivuxolimab in advanced cancers. Assay: immunoSEQ multiplex PCR; the TCRdb copy retains only in-frame clones and omits some. The data hold 90,000 to 150,000 clones, with approximately 92% observed a single time. The sample consisted of CD4+ or CD8+ T cells sorted from blood, taken in a trial of the OX40 agonist ivuxolimab. The receptors were sampled from an adult with an advanced solid tumor such as melanoma, head and neck, liver or kidney cancer.

In its sample, this clone was seen once. The J gene is TRBJ1-1, the V gene TRBV19; D not resolved. Looked up from germline, CDR1 is LNHDA and CDR2 is SQIVND (reference sequence). This CDR3 is 12 amino acids long. The V end was cut by 8 bases, the J end by 9 bases, with 16 bases between. CDR3 in DNA: TGTGCCAGTTCCTCCTTCATGGTAAAAGCTTTCTTT. It yields the protein CASSSFMVKAFF.

The V gene is TRBV27, the J gene TRBJ2-7; D gene unclear. The germline CDR1 and CDR2 sequences are MNHEY and SMNVEV (reference sequence). This CDR3 has 14 residues. V was cut by 3 bases and J by 5 bases, with 14 bases left in between. This CDR3 is CASSFMAGSHEQYF. CDR3 sequence (DNA): TGTGCCAGCAGTTTTATGGCCGGGTCCCACGAGCAGTACTTC.

The V gene is TRBV6-5, the J gene TRBJ1-4; 9 bases line up with TRBD1. CDR3 length: 15 residues. Germline V gene data show CDR1 as MNHEY and CDR2 as SVGAGI. Trimming took 6 bases from V and 7 from J; bases not matched to a gene: 9. The CDR3 spells CASRTGQGSFEKLFF. CDR3 nucleotides: TGTGCCAGCAGAACTGGACAGGGGTCTTTTGAAAAACTGTTTTTT.

This clone was counted only a few times. Different DNA sequences within this sample yield the same CDR3. The chain has TRBV5-1 and TRBJ1-2; D is undetermined. From germline, CDR1 is SGHRS and CDR2 YFSETQ. There are 12 residues in the CDR3. V gave up 4 bases and J gave up 2 bases, with 6 bases separating them. CDR3 bases: TGCGCCAGCAGCGACGGAAACTATGGCTACACCTTC. Translated: CASSDGNYGYTF.

DNA for the CDR3: TGTGCCAGCAGCGAGGGTAACTATGGCTACACCTTC. Protein product: CASSEGNYGYTF. This chain links TRBV28 with TRBJ1-2; D unclear. CDR1 and CDR2 (germline): MDHEN, SYDVKM. The CDR3 runs to 12 residues. Trimming pared 6 bases from V and 1 base from J, leaving 6 bases between.

V and J are TRBV5-1 and TRBJ2-3, with 7 bases identical to TRBD1. Germline CDR1 is SGHRS and CDR2 is YFSETQ. CDR3 size: 16 residues. With 3 bases clipped from V and 0 bases from J, the junction kept 7 bases outside the gene matches. CDR3 DNA sequence: TGCGCCAGCAGCTCGTGGACAGGCACTAGCACAGATACGCAGTATTTT. Protein product: CASSSWTGTSTDTQYF.

The chain couples TRBV28 to TRBJ2-7, with no clear D. Germline CDR1 and CDR2: MDHEN and SYDVKM. This CDR3 is 11 amino acids long. Trimming left V 8 bases short and J 5 bases short, with 10 bases between. CDR3 protein: CASEGEDEQYF. The CDR3 nucleotides are TGTGCCAGCGAAGGAGAGGACGAGCAGTACTTC.

The chain employs TRBV18 and TRBJ2-3; 8 nucleotides line up with TRBD1. In germline, CDR1 is KGHSH, CDR2 LQKENI. J lost 4 bases, V lost 1 base, and 4 bases had no gene match. The CDR3 is 15 residues long. CDR3 coding DNA: TGTGCCAGCTCACCACGGGCACAGGGGGCAGATACGCAGTATTTT. Translating gives CASSPRAQGADTQYF.

This clone was counted once. The J gene is TRBJ2-1, the V gene TRBV28; either TRBD1 or TRBD2 may supply D (6 bases each). Germline lookup yields CDR1 MDHEN and CDR2 SYDVKM. The CDR3 extends over 16 amino acids. Between the trimmed V and J ends, which lost 7 bases and 3 bases, there was a span of 19 bases. Here the CDR3 DNA reads TGTGCCAGCATCTCCAATCGGGGGCGGGTCTACAATGAGCAGTTCTTC. This encodes CASISNRGRVYNEQFF.

This chain links TRBV5-1 with TRBJ2-7; 8 nucleotides match TRBD1. The germline V gene has CDR1 SGHRS and CDR2 YFSETQ. CDR3 length: 15 residues. Trimming at V came to 1 base and at J to 0 bases, leaving 3 bases not matched to a gene. Written as DNA, the CDR3 is TGCGCCAGCAGCTTGAGAGACAGGGGCTCCTACGAGCAGTACTTC. This sequence encodes CASSLRDRGSYEQYF.

The count of this clone is one. The chain recombines TRBV18 with TRBJ1-3, with TRBD1 identical over 7 bases. Germline CDR1 and CDR2: KGHSH and LQKENI. With V trimmed by 6 bases and J by 4 bases, 12 bases remained unmatched. The CDR3 runs to 16 residues. The DNA for the CDR3 is TGTGCCAGCTCCTCATCCCCGGGACAGAGGGGAAACACCATATATTTT. Translated: CASSSSPGQRGNTIYF.

This chain connects TRBV5-4 to TRBJ1-1; 7 bases are a match to TRBD1. This CDR3 comprises 13 residues. Germline loops: CDR1 SGHNT, CDR2 YYREEE (reference sequence). V lost 5 bases and J lost 4; bases outside the gene matches: 5. DNA of the CDR3: TGTGCCAGCAGTAGGGACAGTCGCACTGAAGCTTTCTTT. As protein: CASSRDSRTEAFF.

The chain recombines TRBV2 with TRBJ2-5; D gene uncertain. This CDR3 spans 12 amino acids. V lost 7 bases and J lost 6, with 12 bases in between. Germline CDR1 SNHLY, CDR2 FYNNEI. CDR3 region: CASTYSSQTQYF. The CDR3 DNA sequence: TGTGCCAGCACCTATAGCTCGCAGACCCAGTACTTC.

V usage is TRBV11-3 and J usage is TRBJ2-3; D is uncertain. Germline assignment: CDR1 SGHNT and CDR2 YENEEA. This CDR3 has 14 amino acids. The V gene lost 5 bases and the J gene lost 3 bases, with 12 bases spanning the gap. CDR3 sequence reads: CASSAGVRTDTQYF. The CDR3 coding sequence is TGTGCCAGCAGCGCCGGAGTAAGGACAGATACGCAGTATTTT.

This chain links TRBV28 with TRBJ2-4; D not certain. Germline CDR1 reads MDHEN; CDR2 reads SYDVKM. V lost 7 bases and J 2 bases, leaving 15 bases between the germline ends. CDR3 length equals 15 residues. The CDR3 coding sequence is TGTGCCAGCACAACTTGGCTCCAAACCAAAAACATTCAGTACTTC. As protein: CASTTWLQTKNIQYF. Full variable domain (outside the CDR3, taken from reference TRBV28 and TRBJ2-4): DVKVTQSSRYLVKRTGEKVFLECVQDMDHENMFWYRQDPGLGLRLIYFSYDVKMKEKGDIPEGYSVSREKKERFSLILESASTNQTSMYLCASTTWLQTKNIQYFGAGTRLSVL.

The chain has TRBV9 and TRBJ2-3, with D perhaps matching TRBD2 (6 bases). The CDR3 runs 16 residues. The V and J ends lost 0 bases and 4 bases respectively, with 15 bases between them. Per germline, CDR1 SGDLS and CDR2 YYNGEE. The DNA for the CDR3 is TGTGCCAGCAGCGTAGAAGGGCGGGGCCCCGCAGATACGCAGTATTTT. This sequence encodes CASSVEGRGPADTQYF.

CDR3 bases: TGTGCCAGCAGTTACTCTGGATCTGGGGGGTCCTACGAGCAGTACTTC. Its protein product is CASSYSGSGGSYEQYF. The rearrangement joins TRBV6-5 to TRBJ2-7, with D perhaps matching TRBD2 (6 bases). Germline CDR1 and CDR2: MNHEY and SVGAGI. Trimming took 0 bases from V and 1 from J, leaving 13 bases between them. The CDR3 has 16 amino acids.

The J gene is TRBJ2-4, the V gene TRBV7-2, with D perhaps matching TRBD2 (6 bases). This CDR3 has 14 amino acids. The germline V and J ends were trimmed by 2 bases and 6 bases, with 11 bases remaining between them. CDR1 and CDR2 (germline): SGHTA, FQGNSA. Here the CDR3 reads CASSLKEGGNIQYF. CDR3 coding DNA: TGTGCCAGCAGCTTAAAGGAGGGAGGAAACATTCAGTACTTC.

This clone was seen a single time. The genes are TRBV6-6 and TRBJ2-1, with 10 bases aligning to TRBD1. CDR1 MNHNY and CDR2 SVGAGI come from the germline V gene (reference sequence). This CDR3 spans 16 amino acids. J was trimmed by 9 bases and V by 1 base; bases with no gene match: 9. The CDR3 protein is CASSYFGQGGRGEQFF. CDR3 in DNA: TGTGCCAGCAGTTACTTCGGACAGGGGGGACGGGGTGAGCAGTTCTTC.

This sequence joins TRBV6-5 and TRBJ2-2; D remains ambiguous. V gave up 2 bases and J gave up 1 base, with 5 bases separating them. The CDR3 consists of 14 residues. Germline V gives CDR1 MNHEY, CDR2 SVGAGI. This CDR3 is CASSYHGNTGELFF. CDR3 DNA sequence: TGTGCCAGCAGTTACCACGGGAACACCGGGGAGCTGTTTTTT.